This TCR beta chain stems from a study of cytomegalovirus exposure and HLA in healthy donors. Primers for the PCR totalled 60 Vbeta and 13 Jbeta. The method was immunoSEQ multiplex PCR; TCRdb's version includes in-frame clones alone and lacks a portion of them. Seen in this sample are about 200,000 clones; the ten most common clones hold under 6.5%. This CDR3 is built from 15 residues. Germline trimming cut 6 bases from V and 5 bases from J; bases unmatched to any gene: 5. Germline CDR1 and CDR2: MNHEY and SVGAGI. This TCR derives from a young man in good health and CMV-seronegative. The rearrangement joins TRBV6-5 to TRBJ2-7; the match to TRBD2 covers 15 bases. Sequencing was performed on PBMCs. The CDR3 nucleotides read TGTGCCAGCAGCCGGACTAGCGGGAGGGCGAACGAGCAGTACTTC. Its protein is CASSRTSGRANEQYF.